This T cell receptor (beta chain) was identified during a study of cytomegalovirus exposure and HLA in healthy donors. The V gene's germline CDR1 is SNHLY and CDR2 FYNNEI. Trimming stripped 5 bases from V and 5 bases from J, with 15 bases between. This CDR3 region has 14 residues. Findings of the study overall: Researchers reported in a later analysis that common viral pathogens appeared linked to several top clusters. A later analysis linked some 18,000 TCR beta sequences to HLA alleles at 0.05 false discovery rate.

Points on this clone: What it recognizes is unknown.

Vbeta (60) and Jbeta (13) primers were used in the PCR. Profiled with immunoSEQ multiplex PCR; TCRdb holds only in-frame clones, not every one. The data contain about 150,000 clones, 60% to 85% of them singletons. The V call is TRBV2, the J call TRBJ2-5, with D possibly being TRBD2 (5 bases). The sample comprised PBMCs. The receptor's source is a man aged 35-49 years in good health and CMV-seropositive. For the CDR3, the DNA is TGTGCCAGCAGTTACACCGGGTCGGGGGAGACCCAGTACTTC. Amino acid sequence: CASSYTGSGETQYF.